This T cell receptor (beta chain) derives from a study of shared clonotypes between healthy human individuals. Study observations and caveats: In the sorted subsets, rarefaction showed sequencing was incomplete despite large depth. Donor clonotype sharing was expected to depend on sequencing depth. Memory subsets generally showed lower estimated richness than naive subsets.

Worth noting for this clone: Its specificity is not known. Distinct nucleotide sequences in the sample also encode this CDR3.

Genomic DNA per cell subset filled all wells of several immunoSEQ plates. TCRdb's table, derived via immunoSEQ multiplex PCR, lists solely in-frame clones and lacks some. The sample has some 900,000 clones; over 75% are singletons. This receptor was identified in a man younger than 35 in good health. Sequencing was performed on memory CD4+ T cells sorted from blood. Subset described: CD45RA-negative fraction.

CDR3 sequence reads: CASSVLQGANEQFF. CDR3 sequence (DNA): TGTGCCAGCAGCGTACTCCAGGGGGCCAATGAGCAGTTCTTC. The V gene is TRBV9, the J gene TRBJ2-1, with 8 bases that match TRBD1. V dropped 1 base and J dropped 6; count of bases not matched to a gene: 3. Germline CDR1 is SGDLS and CDR2 is YYNGEE. CDR3 length equals 14 residues.